The T cell receptor beta chain under discussion was sequenced for a study of monozygotic twins with inflammatory bowel disease. Study outcomes and limitations: Among IBD patients, fewer clonotypes were shared with others than among healthy twins, especially with disease activity. Among the T cells, different subtypes could not be distinguished.

With no T cell sorting beforehand, total RNA was isolated from whole blood. TCRdb derives one entry per CDR3 protein from the 5' RACE reads, leaving out DNA. This table holds some 450,000 distinct CDR3 sequences. Germline lookup yields CDR1 SGHNT and CDR2 YYREEE (reference sequence). The CDR3 has 14 residues. For this clonotype: The target antigen is unknown.

Input material: blood. The chain is built from TRBV5-4 and TRBJ2-3; the D call of TRBD1 rests on TCRdb alone, since no DNA is present to check it. The clonotype comes from a human donor with ulcerative colitis or Crohn's disease, or a healthy co-twin of an affected twin (not recorded which). The CDR3 is CASSLGDPTDTQYF.